Listed below are T cell receptor beta chains from one sample, sequenced in a study of T cell repertoires in cytomegalovirus infection. In TCRdb, the reads were re-called with MiXCR into one record per CDR3 protein. Among fewer than 550,000 distinct CDR3 sequences listed, about 11% were seen once. The sample comprised PBMCs. Every receptor here comes from a human donor in good health (CMV status not recorded). Some clones in this sample may be carry-over from other donors' samples. Each CDR3 is given with its conserved first and last residue. The D gene is left open where the match is weak. A clone size is listed for some rows: how often the clone was seen (once, few, many), or a class if it is expanded.

clone_size d_call j_call v_call cdr3_aa cdr3_nt
many TRBD1 TRBJ1-2 TRBV7-2 CASSFAGTASLYTF TGTGCCAGCAGCTTCGCCGGGACAGCTTCCCTCTACACCTTC
many TRBD1 TRBJ2-1 TRBV19 CASSIGRDRNEQFF TGTGCCAGTAGTATAGGCCGGGACAGAAATGAGCAGTTCTTC
NA NA TRBJ2-3 TRBV19 CASSLRHSSTDTQYF TGTGCCAGTTCCCTCAGGCACTCCTCCACAGATACGCAGTATTTT
many NA TRBJ1-2 TRBV6-5 CASSENGLYVYGYTF TGTGCCAGCAGTGAGAACGGCCTTTACGTTTATGGCTACACCTTC
NA TRBD1 TRBJ1-6 TRBV3-1 CASSRDSGSSYNSPLHF TGTGCCAGCAGCCGGGACAGCGGGAGCTCCTATAATTCACCCCTCCACTTT
many NA TRBJ2-7 TRBV6-1 CASSEGVGREQYF TGTGCCAGCAGTGAAGGAGTCGGCAGGGAGCAGTACTTC
many NA TRBJ2-5 TRBV7-6 CASSLRAGTGLGETQYF TGTGCCAGCAGCTTACGAGCCGGGACTGGTCTAGGAGAGACCCAGTACTTC
many NA TRBJ2-1 TRBV7-8 CASTLSRGIWNEQFF TGTGCCAGCACCCTTAGTCGCGGGATTTGGAATGAGCAGTTCTTC
many TRBD1 TRBJ1-5 TRBV5-1 CASSLTGTDNQPQHF TGCGCCAGCAGCTTGACCGGGACAGATAATCAGCCCCAGCATTTT
many NA TRBJ2-1 TRBV29-1 CSAGTIYNEQFF TGCAGCGCCGGGACAATATACAATGAGCAGTTCTTC
NA NA TRBJ1-1 TRBV3-1 CASSQDNRYTEAFF TGTGCCAGCAGCCAAGATAACAGATACACTGAAGCTTTCTTT
few TRBD2 TRBJ2-1 TRBV7-6 CASSLEGSGGYNEQFF TGTGCCAGCAGCTTAGAGGGTAGCGGGGGGTACAATGAGCAGTTCTTC
NA NA TRBJ1-2 TRBV5-1 CASSLTRTRGYTF TGCGCCAGCAGCTTGACACGTACGAGGGGCTACACCTTC
many TRBD1 TRBJ1-2 TRBV4-1 CASSPSHGQGYGYTF TGCGCCAGCAGCCCCTCACACGGACAGGGGTATGGCTACACCTTC
many NA TRBJ2-1 TRBV10-3 CAISDSGGEQFF TGTGCCATCAGTGATTCCGGCGGTGAGCAGTTCTTC
many NA TRBJ2-1 TRBV13 CASSLLGRPSYNEQFF TGTGCCAGCAGCTTACTTGGGAGGCCCTCCTACAATGAGCAGTTCTTC
many TRBD1 TRBJ1-1 TRBV10-3 CAISESRGQTEAFF TGTGCCATCAGTGAGTCGAGGGGACAGACTGAAGCTTTCTTT
few TRBD1 TRBJ1-4 TRBV27 CASTTLKQGDEKLFF TGTGCCAGTACTACTCTAAAACAGGGGGATGAAAAACTGTTTTTT
NA NA TRBJ1-2 TRBV19 CASSPPTTGTGYGYTF TGTGCCAGTAGTCCCCCGACGACCGGGACGGGCTATGGCTACACCTTC
NA NA TRBJ2-5 TRBV3-1 CASSQERANQETQYF TGTGCCAGCAGCCAAGAACGGGCAAATCAAGAGACCCAGTACTTC
NA NA TRBJ2-3 TRBV20-1 CSALGASTQYF TGCAGTGCCCTTGGGGCCAGTACGCAGTATTTT
many TRBD2 TRBJ2-1 TRBV19 CASSVGLAGTDYNEQFF TGTGCCAGTAGTGTGGGACTAGCGGGGACCGACTACAATGAGCAGTTCTTC
once NA TRBJ2-1 TRBV29-1 CSVEDSSTSSYNEQFF TGCAGCGTTGAAGATTCTAGCACGAGCTCCTACAATGAGCAGTTCTTC
many TRBD2 TRBJ2-7 TRBV6-1 CASSELAGGSYEQYF TGTGCCAGCAGTGAATTAGCGGGGGGCTCCTACGAGCAGTACTTC
few NA TRBJ1-1 TRBV7-9 CASNDDTEAFF TGTGCCAGCAACGATGACACTGAAGCTTTCTTT
many TRBD2 TRBJ2-1 TRBV7-2 CASSLGALLAGGGNEQFF TGTGCCAGCAGCTTAGGGGCTCTGTTGGCGGGGGGGGGGAATGAGCAGTTCTTC
few NA TRBJ2-7 TRBV6-5 CASSYSPAYEQYF TGTGCCAGCAGTTACTCGCCCGCCTACGAGCAGTACTTC
many TRBD1 TRBJ2-1 TRBV11-1 CASSFETGISSSYNEQFF TGTGCCAGCAGCTTCGAGACAGGGATATCTAGCTCCTACAATGAGCAGTTCTTC
NA NA TRBJ2-1 TRBV29-1 CSAYRPRGTGSNEQFF TGCAGCGCCTATAGACCAAGAGGAACCGGGTCCAATGAGCAGTTCTTC
NA NA TRBJ2-3 TRBV5-1 CASSLGVASTDTQYF TGCGCCAGCAGCTTGGGCGTAGCTAGCACAGATACGCAGTATTTT
NA NA TRBJ1-1 TRBV12-3/TRBV12-4 CASSFQDSEAFF TGTGCCAGCAGTTTCCAGGACTCTGAAGCTTTCTTT
NA NA TRBJ2-7 TRBV20-1 CSASPLGAGDPLSYEQYF TGCAGTGCTAGCCCCCTGGGGGCGGGAGACCCCCTTTCCTACGAGCAGTACTTC
once NA TRBJ2-3 TRBV11-2 CASSPGLSTDTLYF TGTGCCAGCAGCCCCGGACTCAGCACAGATACGCTGTATTTT
few NA TRBJ1-1 TRBV19 CASSIGMGEAFF TGTGCCAGTAGTATCGGGATGGGTGAAGCTTTCTTT
many NA TRBJ2-4 TRBV27 CASMGLAKNIQYF TGTGCCAGCATGGGGTTAGCCAAAAACATTCAGTACTTC
many NA TRBJ2-7 TRBV12-3/TRBV12-4 CASSSPRTASYEQYF TGTGCCAGCTCCTCCCCCCGGACAGCATCCTACGAGCAGTACTTC
many NA TRBJ1-5 TRBV12-3/TRBV12-4 CASSLTDSGQPQHF TGTGCCAGCAGTTTAACCGATTCGGGTCAGCCCCAGCATTTT
many NA TRBJ1-5 TRBV11-3 CASSLDRPGAKPQHF TGTGCCAGCAGCTTAGATCGGCCAGGGGCTAAGCCCCAGCATTTT
NA TRBD2 TRBJ2-3 TRBV15 CATSRDGASGRLFPDTQYF TGTGCCACCAGCAGAGATGGAGCTAGCGGGAGGTTATTTCCGGATACGCAGTATTTT
few NA TRBJ1-2 TRBV14 CASSQSSYGYTF TGTGCCAGCAGCCAGTCTTCCTATGGCTACACCTTC
many TRBD1 TRBJ2-3 TRBV10-3 CAISETVFSQQGADTQYF TGTGCCATCAGTGAGACGGTTTTTAGCCAGCAGGGGGCCGATACGCAGTATTTT
NA TRBD1 TRBJ1-3 TRBV28 CASSLAGTGIPSWGNTIYF TGTGCCAGCAGTTTAGCCGGGACAGGGATACCCTCTTGGGGAAACACCATATATTTT
many NA TRBJ1-2 TRBV7-9 CASSEEGYGYTF TGTGCCAGCAGCGAGGAGGGCTATGGCTACACCTTC
NA TRBD2 TRBJ2-3 TRBV29-1 CSVEDSGGATDTQYF TGCAGCGTTGAAGATAGCGGGGGGGCCACAGATACGCAGTATTTT
many TRBD1 TRBJ1-6 TRBV19 CASMRGQGVSPLHF TGTGCCAGTATGAGGGGACAGGGTGTTTCACCCCTCCACTTT
many NA TRBJ1-2 TRBV29-1 CSVEANYGYTF TGCAGCGTTGAGGCTAACTATGGCTACACCTTC
few NA TRBJ2-1 TRBV5-1 CASRGTQIKNEQFF TGCGCCAGCAGAGGGACCCAGATCAAAAATGAGCAGTTCTTC
few NA TRBJ1-5 TRBV2 CASGGRGTDQPQHF TGTGCCAGCGGAGGCAGGGGAACGGATCAGCCCCAGCATTTT
many NA TRBJ1-3 TRBV6-1 CASSEDRYSGNTIYF TGTGCCAGCAGTGAGGACAGATACTCTGGAAACACCATATATTTT
many NA TRBJ1-1 TRBV2 CASSVGVNTEAFF TGTGCCAGCAGCGTCGGGGTGAACACTGAAGCTTTCTTT